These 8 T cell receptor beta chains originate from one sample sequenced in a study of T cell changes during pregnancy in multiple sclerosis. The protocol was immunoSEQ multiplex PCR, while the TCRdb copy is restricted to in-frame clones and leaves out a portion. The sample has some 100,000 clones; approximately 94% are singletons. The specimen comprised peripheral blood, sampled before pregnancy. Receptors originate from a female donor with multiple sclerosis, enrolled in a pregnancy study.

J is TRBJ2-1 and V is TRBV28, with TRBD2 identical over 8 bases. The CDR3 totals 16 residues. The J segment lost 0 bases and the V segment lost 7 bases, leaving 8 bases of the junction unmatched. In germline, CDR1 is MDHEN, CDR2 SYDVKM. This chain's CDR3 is CASKLSGTLSYNEQFF. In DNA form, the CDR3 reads TGTGCCAGCAAACTTAGCGGGACCCTCTCCTACAATGAGCAGTTCTTC.

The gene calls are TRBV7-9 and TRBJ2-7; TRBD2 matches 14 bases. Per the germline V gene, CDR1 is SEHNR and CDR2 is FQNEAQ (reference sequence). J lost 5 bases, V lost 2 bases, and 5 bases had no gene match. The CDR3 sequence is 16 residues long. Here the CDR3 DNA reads TGTGCCAGCAGCTTAAGACTAGCGGGAGGGCCGGACGAGCAGTACTTC. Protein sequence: CASSLRLAGGPDEQYF.

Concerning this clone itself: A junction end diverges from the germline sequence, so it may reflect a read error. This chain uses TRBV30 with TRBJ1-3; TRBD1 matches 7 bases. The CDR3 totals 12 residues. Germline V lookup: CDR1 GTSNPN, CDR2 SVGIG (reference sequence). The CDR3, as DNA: TGTGCCTTCTCCTTCCCTCCGGGACAGTGGAATTTT. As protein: CAFSFPPGQWNF.

For the CDR3, the DNA is TGTGCCAGCAGCCCGAATAGCGGGAGGGGCACCGGGGAGCTGTTTTTT. Protein: CASSPNSGRGTGELFF. The chain has TRBV7-6 and TRBJ2-2, with 11 bases lining up with TRBD2. Germline assignment: CDR1 SGHVS and CDR2 FNYEAQ. This CDR3 contains 16 residues. J was trimmed by 4 bases and V by 5 bases; bases with no gene match: 6.

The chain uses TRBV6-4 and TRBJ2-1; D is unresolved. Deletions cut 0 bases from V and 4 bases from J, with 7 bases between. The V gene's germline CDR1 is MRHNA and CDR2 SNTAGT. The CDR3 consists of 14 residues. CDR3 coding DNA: TGTGCCAGCAGTGACTCGACCGGGTACAATGAGCAGTTCTTC. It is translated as CASSDSTGYNEQFF.

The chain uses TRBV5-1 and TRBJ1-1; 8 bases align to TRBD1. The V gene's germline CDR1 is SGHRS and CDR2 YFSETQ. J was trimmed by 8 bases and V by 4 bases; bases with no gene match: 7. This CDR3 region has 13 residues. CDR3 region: CASSTRTGNEAFF. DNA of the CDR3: TGCGCCAGCAGCACCCGGACAGGGAACGAAGCTTTCTTT.

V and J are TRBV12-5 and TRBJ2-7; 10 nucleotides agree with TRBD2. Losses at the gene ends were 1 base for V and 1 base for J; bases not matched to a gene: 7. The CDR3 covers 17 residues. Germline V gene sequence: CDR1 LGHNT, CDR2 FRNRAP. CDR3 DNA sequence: TGTGCTAGTGGTTTGGCCCTAGCGGGAGTGACTTCCTACGAGCAGTACTTC. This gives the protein CASGLALAGVTSYEQYF.

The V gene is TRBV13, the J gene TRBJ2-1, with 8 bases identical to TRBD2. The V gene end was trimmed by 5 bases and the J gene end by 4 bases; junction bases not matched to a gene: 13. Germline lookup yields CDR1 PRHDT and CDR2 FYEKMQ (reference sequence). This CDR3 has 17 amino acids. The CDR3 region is CASSPGGDGVSYNEQFF. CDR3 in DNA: TGTGCCAGCAGCCCCGGGGGGGACGGTGTATCGTACAATGAGCAGTTCTTC.